The 8 T cell receptor beta chains given below trace back to one sample, sequenced in a study of shared clonotypes between healthy human individuals (dated by TCRdb to 2019 to 2021). Preparation of the library involved the immunoSEQ multiplex PCR assay. Here the immuneACCESS table is served through TCRdb, limited to in-frame sequences with V and J called. Missing clones are a known gap in these copies; in checked studies unresolved V genes cover under half, and the rest lacks a known reason. Across this sample there are 1,400,000 or so clones, with roughly 98.5% seen only once. About 0.4% of the sample is in the top ten clones. The sequencing sample was made of naive CD4+ T cells sorted from blood. The cell subset or site label on this specimen signifies: CD45RA+ positively selected. Every receptor here comes from a man under 40 in good health.

The rearrangement uses TRBV5-1 and TRBJ2-7, with D perhaps being TRBD1 or TRBD2 (6 bases each). This CDR3 spans 14 amino acids. Trimming shortened V by 2 bases and J by 6 bases, and 15 bases separated the two germline ends. Germline assignment: CDR1 SGHRS and CDR2 YFSETQ. CDR3 protein: CASSFSQGGREQYF. The CDR3 DNA follows: TGCGCCAGCAGCTTTTCACAGGGAGGTCGCGAGCAGTACTTC.

The count of this clone is one. The sample contains more than one DNA sequence encoding this CDR3. This rearrangement joins TRBV7-3 to TRBJ1-2; no definite D call. Germline V gives CDR1 SGHTA, CDR2 FQGTGA. Trimming cost V 0 bases and J 5 bases, with 7 bases left between them. This CDR3 spans 13 amino acids. The CDR3 loop reads CASSLTAGYGYTF. The CDR3 DNA reads as TGTGCCAGCAGCTTAACGGCTGGGTATGGCTACACCTTC.

CDR3 DNA: TGTGCCAGCAGTTTCGCTGGCCTGAGGGAGTATGGCTACACCTTC. Translated: CASSFAGLREYGYTF. This chain joins TRBV28 and TRBJ1-2; D not resolved. CDR1 is MDHEN and CDR2 is SYDVKM in the germline V gene. V lost 3 bases and J lost 5, with 16 bases in between. The CDR3 covers 15 residues.

The V and J genes are TRBV28 and TRBJ1-1; 7 bases line up with TRBD1. The V segment lost 3 bases and the J segment 0 bases; nucleotides outside the gene matches: 4. The CDR3 covers 15 residues. Germline-derived CDR1 and CDR2 are MDHEN and SYDVKM. CDR3 region: CASSLTGKMNTEAFF. The CDR3 nucleotides are TGTGCCAGCAGTTTGACAGGGAAAATGAACACTGAAGCTTTCTTT. Full variable domain (remainder filled in from reference TRBV28 and TRBJ1-1): DVKVTQSSRYLVKRTGEKVFLECVQDMDHENMFWYRQDPGLGLRLIYFSYDVKMKEKGDIPEGYSVSREKKERFSLILESASTNQTSMYLCASSLTGKMNTEAFFGQGTRLTVV.

The count of this clone is one. The rearrangement joins TRBV28 to TRBJ2-1; the match to TRBD1 covers 7 bases. V shed 7 bases, J shed 8 bases, and the junction held 8 bases outside the gene matches. Looked up from germline, CDR1 is MDHEN and CDR2 is SYDVKM. The CDR3 extends over 13 amino acids. This CDR3 is CASKGTVRDEQFF. CDR3 coding DNA: TGTGCCAGCAAGGGGACAGTACGGGATGAGCAGTTCTTC.

The rearrangement links TRBV9 to TRBJ2-1; 7 bases map to TRBD2. The trim removed 6 bases at V and 3 bases at J, leaving 6 bases unmatched. From germline, CDR1 is SGDLS and CDR2 YYNGEE. CDR3 length equals 14 residues. The CDR3: CASNAGTIYNEQFF. CDR3 nucleotides: TGTGCCAGCAACGCCGGGACTATCTACAATGAGCAGTTCTTC.

The gene calls are TRBV5-1 and TRBJ2-3, with unresolved D. With 1 base removed from V and 2 bases from J, the gap between germline ends came to 11 bases. Looked up from germline, CDR1 is SGHRS and CDR2 is YFSETQ. This CDR3 has 15 residues. The DNA of the CDR3 is TGCGCCAGCAGCTTGACTCGCTTGTACACAGATACGCAGTATTTT. Protein product: CASSLTRLYTDTQYF.

V gene TRBV30 combines with J gene TRBJ2-1, with 7 positions matching TRBD2. The germline V gene encodes CDR1 GTSNPN and CDR2 SVGIG (reference sequence). Trimming removed 4 bases from V and 3 bases from J; junction bases left unmatched: 6. This CDR3 region has 14 residues. The CDR3, as DNA: TGTGCCTGGAATTTAGCGGGCGGCTACAATGAGCAGTTCTTC. Translation gives CAWNLAGGYNEQFF.